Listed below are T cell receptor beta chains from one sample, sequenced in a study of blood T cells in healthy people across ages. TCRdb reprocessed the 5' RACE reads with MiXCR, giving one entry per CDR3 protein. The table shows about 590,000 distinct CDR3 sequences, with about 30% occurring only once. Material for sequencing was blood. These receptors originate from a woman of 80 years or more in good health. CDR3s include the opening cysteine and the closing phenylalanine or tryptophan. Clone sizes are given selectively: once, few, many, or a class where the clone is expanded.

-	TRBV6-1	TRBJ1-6	CASSESGDGSPLHF
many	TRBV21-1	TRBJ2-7	CASSCEARGGNEQYF
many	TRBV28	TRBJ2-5	CASSPGQGEARETQYF
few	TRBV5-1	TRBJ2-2	CASSFGVLGKDTGELFF
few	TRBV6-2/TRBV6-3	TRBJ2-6	CASRLGANVRTF
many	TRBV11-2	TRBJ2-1	CASLYGAGVSHNEQFF
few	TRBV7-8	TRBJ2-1	CASSLWGSSYNEQFF
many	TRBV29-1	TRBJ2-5	CSVVNLETQYF
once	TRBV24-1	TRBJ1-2	CATCDPGRGRGYTF
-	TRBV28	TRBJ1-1	CASRKPGLSGAEAFF
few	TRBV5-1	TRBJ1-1	CASSPGTAGGEAFF
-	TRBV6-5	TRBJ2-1	CASSFSGTQFF
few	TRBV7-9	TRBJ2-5	CAATAGGGETQYF
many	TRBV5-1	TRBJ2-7	CASSPWTGRTYEQYF
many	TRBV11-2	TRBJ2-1	CASSAMGRGHYNEQFF
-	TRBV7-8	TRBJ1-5	CASSLAGVGNQPQHF
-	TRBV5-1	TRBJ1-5	CASSLRPSIQPQHF